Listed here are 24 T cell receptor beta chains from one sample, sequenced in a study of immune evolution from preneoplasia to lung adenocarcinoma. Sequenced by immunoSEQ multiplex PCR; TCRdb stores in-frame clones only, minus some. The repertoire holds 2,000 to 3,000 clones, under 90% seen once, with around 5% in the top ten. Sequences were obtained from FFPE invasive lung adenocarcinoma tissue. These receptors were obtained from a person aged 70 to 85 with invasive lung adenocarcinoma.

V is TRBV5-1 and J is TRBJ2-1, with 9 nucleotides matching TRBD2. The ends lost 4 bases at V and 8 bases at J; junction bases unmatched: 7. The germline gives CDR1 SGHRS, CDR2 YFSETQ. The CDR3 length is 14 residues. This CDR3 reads CASSTGLAMDEQFF. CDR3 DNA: TGCGCCAGCAGCACGGGACTAGCTATGGATGAGCAGTTCTTC.

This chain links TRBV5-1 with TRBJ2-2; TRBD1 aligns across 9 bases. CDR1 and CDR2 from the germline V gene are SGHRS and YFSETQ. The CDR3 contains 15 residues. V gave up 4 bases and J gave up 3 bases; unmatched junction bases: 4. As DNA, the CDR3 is TGCGCCAGCAGCGAGGGACAGGGCCACACCGGGGAGCTGTTTTTT. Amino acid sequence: CASSEGQGHTGELFF.

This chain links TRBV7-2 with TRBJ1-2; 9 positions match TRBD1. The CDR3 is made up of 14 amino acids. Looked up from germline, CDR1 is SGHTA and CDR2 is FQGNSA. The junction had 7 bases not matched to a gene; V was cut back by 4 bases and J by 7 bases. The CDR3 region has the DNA TGTGCCAGCAGCTACCCTCGGGACAGGGCTGGCTACACCTTC. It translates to CASSYPRDRAGYTF.

CDR3 sequence reads: CASSTRTGVNGELFF. The CDR3 bases are TGTGCCAGTAGTACTCGGACAGGGGTCAACGGGGAGCTGTTTTTT. This sequence joins TRBV19 and TRBJ2-2, with 9 bases lining up with TRBD1. The CDR3 is made up of 15 amino acids. CDR1 and CDR2 (germline): LNHDA, SQIVND (reference sequence). Trimming took 4 bases from V and 7 from J; bases not matched to a gene: 7.

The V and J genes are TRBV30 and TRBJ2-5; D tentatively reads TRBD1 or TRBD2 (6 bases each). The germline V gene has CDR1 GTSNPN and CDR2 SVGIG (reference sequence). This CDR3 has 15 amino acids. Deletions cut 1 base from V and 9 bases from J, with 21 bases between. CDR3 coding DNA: TGTGCCTGGAGTGGTGAGGGACTGGCGAGGGGGTCCCAGTACTTC. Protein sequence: CAWSGEGLARGSQYF.

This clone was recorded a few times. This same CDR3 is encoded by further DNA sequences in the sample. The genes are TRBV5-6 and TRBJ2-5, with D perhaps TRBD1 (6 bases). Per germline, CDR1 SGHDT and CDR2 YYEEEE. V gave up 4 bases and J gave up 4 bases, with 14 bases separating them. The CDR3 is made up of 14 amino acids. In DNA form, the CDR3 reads TGTGCCAGCAGCAAGACAGGCCCCGGAGAGACCCAGTACTTC. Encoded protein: CASSKTGPGETQYF.

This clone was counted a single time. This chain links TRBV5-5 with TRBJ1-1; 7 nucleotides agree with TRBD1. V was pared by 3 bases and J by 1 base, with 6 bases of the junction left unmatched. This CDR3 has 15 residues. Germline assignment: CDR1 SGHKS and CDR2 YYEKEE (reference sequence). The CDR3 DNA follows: TGTGCCAGCAGCTCCCCAGGGGGGAGGAACACTGAAGCTTTCTTT. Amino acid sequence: CASSSPGGRNTEAFF.

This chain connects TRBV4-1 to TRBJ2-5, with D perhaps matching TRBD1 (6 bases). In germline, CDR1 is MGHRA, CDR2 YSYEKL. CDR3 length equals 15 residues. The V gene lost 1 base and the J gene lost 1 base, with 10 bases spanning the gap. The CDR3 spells CASSQAWTAQETQYF. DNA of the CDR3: TGCGCCAGCAGCCAAGCCTGGACAGCCCAAGAGACCCAGTACTTC.

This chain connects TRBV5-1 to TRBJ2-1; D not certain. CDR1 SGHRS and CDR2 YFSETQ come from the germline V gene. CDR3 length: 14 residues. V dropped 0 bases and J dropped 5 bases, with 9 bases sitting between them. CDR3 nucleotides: TGCGCCAGCAGCTTGGGGGATGGAAACAATGAGCAGTTCTTC. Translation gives CASSLGDGNNEQFF.

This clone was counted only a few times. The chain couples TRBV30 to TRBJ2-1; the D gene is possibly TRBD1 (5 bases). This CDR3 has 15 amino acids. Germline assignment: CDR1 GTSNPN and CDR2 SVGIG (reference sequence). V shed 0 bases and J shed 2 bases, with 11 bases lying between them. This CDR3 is CAWSVGQGTYNEQFF. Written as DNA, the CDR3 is TGTGCCTGGAGTGTTGGCCAGGGCACCTACAATGAGCAGTTCTTC. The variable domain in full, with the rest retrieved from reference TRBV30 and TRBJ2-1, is SQTIHQWPATLVQPVGSPLSLECTVEGTSNPNLYWYRQAAGRGLQLLFYSVGIGQISSEVPQNLSASRPQDRQFILSSKKLLLSDSGFYLCAWSVGQGTYNEQFFGPGTRLTVL.

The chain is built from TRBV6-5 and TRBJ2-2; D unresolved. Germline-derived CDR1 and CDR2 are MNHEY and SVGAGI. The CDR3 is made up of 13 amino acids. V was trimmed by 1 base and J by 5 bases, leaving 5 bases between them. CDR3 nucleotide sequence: TGTGCCAGCAGTTACTTGGTTACCGGGGAGCTGTTTTTT. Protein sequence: CASSYLVTGELFF.

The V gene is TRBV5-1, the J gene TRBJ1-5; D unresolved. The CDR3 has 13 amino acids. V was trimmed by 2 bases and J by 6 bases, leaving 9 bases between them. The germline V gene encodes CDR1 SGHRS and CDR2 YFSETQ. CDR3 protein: CASSFGRGQPQHF. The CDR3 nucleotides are TGCGCCAGCAGCTTCGGACGGGGTCAGCCCCAGCATTTT. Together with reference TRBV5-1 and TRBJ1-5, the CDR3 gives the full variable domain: KAGVTQTPRYLIKTRGQQVTLSCSPISGHRSVSWYQQTPGQGLQFLFEYFSETQRNKGNFPGRFSGRQFSNSRSEMNVSTLELGDSALYLCASSFGRGQPQHFGDGTRLSIL.

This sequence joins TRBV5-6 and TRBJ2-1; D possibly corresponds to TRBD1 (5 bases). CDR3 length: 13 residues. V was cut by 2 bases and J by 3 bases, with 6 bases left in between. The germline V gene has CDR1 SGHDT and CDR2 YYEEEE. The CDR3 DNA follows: TGTGCCAGCAGCTTTGACAGCTACAATGAGCAGTTCTTC. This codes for CASSFDSYNEQFF. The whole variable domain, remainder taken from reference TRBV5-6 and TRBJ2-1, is DAGVTQSPTHLIKTRGQQVTLRCSPKSGHDTVSWYQQALGQGPQFIFQYYEEEERQRGNFPDRFSGHQFPNYSSELNVNALLLGDSALYLCASSFDSYNEQFFGPGTRLTVL.

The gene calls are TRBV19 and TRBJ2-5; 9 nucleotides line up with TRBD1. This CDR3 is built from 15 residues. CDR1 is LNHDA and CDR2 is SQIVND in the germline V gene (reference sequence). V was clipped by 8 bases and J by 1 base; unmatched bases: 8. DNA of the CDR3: TGTGCCAGTGCAACAGGGGGCTTGTCCCAAGAGACCCAGTACTTC. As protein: CASATGGLSQETQYF.

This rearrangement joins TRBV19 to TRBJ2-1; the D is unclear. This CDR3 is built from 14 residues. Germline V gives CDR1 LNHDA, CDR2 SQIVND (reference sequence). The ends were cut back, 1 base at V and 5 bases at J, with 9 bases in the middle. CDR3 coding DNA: TGTGCCAGTAGTATAGGTCTAGGAAACAATGAGCAGTTCTTC. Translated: CASSIGLGNNEQFF.

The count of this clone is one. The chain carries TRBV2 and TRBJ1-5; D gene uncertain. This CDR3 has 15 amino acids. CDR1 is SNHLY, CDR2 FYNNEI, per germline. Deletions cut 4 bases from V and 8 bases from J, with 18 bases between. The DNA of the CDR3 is TGTGCCAGCAGTGGCCCCCTTGGAGGGAGTGAGCCCCAGCATTTT. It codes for CASSGPLGGSEPQHF.

The DNA of the CDR3 is TGTGCCAGCAGTTATAAGGATACGCAGTATTTT. Translation: CASSYKDTQYF. This rearrangement joins TRBV6-6 to TRBJ2-3, with D unclear. The CDR3 length is 11 residues. Germline CDR1 MNHNY, CDR2 SVGAGI (reference sequence). The V end was cut by 3 bases, the J end by 6 bases, with 4 bases between.

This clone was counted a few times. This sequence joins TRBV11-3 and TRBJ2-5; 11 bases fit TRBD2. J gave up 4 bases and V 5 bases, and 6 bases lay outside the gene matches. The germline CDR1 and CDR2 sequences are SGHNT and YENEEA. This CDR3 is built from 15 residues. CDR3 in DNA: TGTGCCAGCAGCCCCCGTAGCGGGAGGGGAGAGACCCAGTACTTC. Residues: CASSPRSGRGETQYF.

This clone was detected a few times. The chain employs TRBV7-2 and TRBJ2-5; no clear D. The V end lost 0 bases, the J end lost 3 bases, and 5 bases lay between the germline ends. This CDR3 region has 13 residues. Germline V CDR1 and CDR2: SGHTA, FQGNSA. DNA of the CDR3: TGTGCCAGCAGCTTAGCCAAAGAAGAGACCCAGTACTTC. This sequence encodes CASSLAKEETQYF.

The CDR3 loop is CATMRPGSDQPQHF. The DNA of the CDR3 is TGTGCCACCATGAGGCCCGGATCCGATCAGCCCCAGCATTTT. The V gene is TRBV28, the J gene TRBJ1-5; D is undetermined. Looked up from germline, CDR1 is MDHEN and CDR2 is SYDVKM. The CDR3 has 14 amino acids. V shed 10 bases and J shed 5 bases, with 18 bases lying between them.

CDR3 in DNA: TGTGCCAGCAGTTACTCCGACAGGGTCTATGGCTACACCTTC. Translated: CASSYSDRVYGYTF. V is TRBV6-6 and J is TRBJ1-2, with 7 bases fitting TRBD1. Germline lookup yields CDR1 MNHNY and CDR2 SVGAGI (reference sequence). J lost 4 bases, V lost 0 bases, and 2 bases had no gene match. This CDR3 is built from 14 residues.

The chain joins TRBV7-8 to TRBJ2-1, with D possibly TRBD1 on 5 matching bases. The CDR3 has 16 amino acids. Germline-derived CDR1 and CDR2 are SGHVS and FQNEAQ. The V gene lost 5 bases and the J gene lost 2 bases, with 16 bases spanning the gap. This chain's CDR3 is CASSVLTVKPYNEQFF. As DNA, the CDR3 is TGTGCCAGCAGCGTTTTGACAGTCAAACCCTACAATGAGCAGTTCTTC. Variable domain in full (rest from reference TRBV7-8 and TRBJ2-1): GAGVSQSPRYKVAKRGQDVALRCDPISGHVSLFWYQQALGQGPEFLTYFQNEAQLDKSGLPSDRFFAERPEGSVSTLKIQRTQQEDSAVYLCASSVLTVKPYNEQFFGPGTRLTVL.

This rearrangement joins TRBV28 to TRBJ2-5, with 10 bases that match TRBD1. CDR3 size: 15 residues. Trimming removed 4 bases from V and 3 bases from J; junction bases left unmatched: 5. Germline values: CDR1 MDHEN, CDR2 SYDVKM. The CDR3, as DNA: TGTGCCAGCAGTTCTCTGGGACAGGGGAAAGAGACCCAGTACTTC. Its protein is CASSSLGQGKETQYF.

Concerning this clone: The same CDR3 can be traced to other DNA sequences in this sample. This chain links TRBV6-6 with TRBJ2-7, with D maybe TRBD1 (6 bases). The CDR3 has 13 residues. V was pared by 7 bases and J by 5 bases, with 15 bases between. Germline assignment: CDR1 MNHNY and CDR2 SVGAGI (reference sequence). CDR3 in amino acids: CASTPEGGHEQYF. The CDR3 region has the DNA TGTGCCAGCACTCCGGAAGGGGGACACGAGCAGTACTTC.